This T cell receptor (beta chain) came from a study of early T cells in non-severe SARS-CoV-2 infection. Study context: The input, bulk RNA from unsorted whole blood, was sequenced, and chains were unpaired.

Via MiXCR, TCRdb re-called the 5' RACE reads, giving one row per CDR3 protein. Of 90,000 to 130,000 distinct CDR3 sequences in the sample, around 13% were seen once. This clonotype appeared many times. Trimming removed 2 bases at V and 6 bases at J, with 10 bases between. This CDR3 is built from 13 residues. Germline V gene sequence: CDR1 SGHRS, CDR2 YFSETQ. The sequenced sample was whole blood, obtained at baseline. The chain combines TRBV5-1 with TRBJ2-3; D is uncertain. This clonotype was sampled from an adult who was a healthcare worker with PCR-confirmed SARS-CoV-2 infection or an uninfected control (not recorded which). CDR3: CASSFTVEDTQYF. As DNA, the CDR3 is TGCGCCAGCAGCTTTACCGTGGAGGATACGCAGTATTTT.